This T cell receptor beta chain was captured by sequencing in a study of T cell changes during pregnancy in multiple sclerosis. With 1 base clipped from V and 10 bases from J, the junction kept 8 bases outside the gene matches. From germline, CDR1 is SGDLS and CDR2 YYNGEE. This CDR3 spans 15 amino acids. TCRdb keeps only in-frame clones here, not all; method: immunoSEQ multiplex PCR. The data contain tens of thousands of clones, roughly 89% of them seen just once; the ten biggest clones take up 3% to 4%. This clonotype was sampled from a female donor in good health, enrolled as a control in a pregnancy study. The chain carries TRBV9 and TRBJ2-1; TRBD2 agrees at 10 bases. The specimen comprised CD4+ T cells from peripheral blood mononuclear cells, sampled in the first trimester of pregnancy. CDR3 sequence (DNA): TGTGCCAGCAGCGTATTGAGCGGGAGGGCCGAGGAGCAGTTCTTC. Protein product: CASSVLSGRAEEQFF.